The rows below give T cell receptor beta chains drawn from one sample of a study of PD-L1 blockade in urothelial cancer. Using immunoSEQ multiplex PCR, the repertoire was profiled, and TCRdb retains in-frame clones only, with some absent. Found here are around 60,000 clones, approximately 81% of them singletons; the top ten hold 3.2%. Sequenced here: PBMCs, sampled around atezolizumab (anti-PD-L1) treatment. These receptors all stem from a man aged 65-85 years with urothelial cancer. The conserved cysteine and the conserved F or W are not part of the CDR3 here.

J,V,CDR3
TRBJ2-1,TRBV14,ASSQARGMRNEQF
TRBJ2-7,TRBV29-1,SVATGRATYEQY
TRBJ2-7,TRBV6-1,ASTSTGVFSYEQY
TRBJ2-1,TRBV5-1,ASSLGQGVHNEQF
TRBJ1-2,TRBV6-1,ASSPLGQGYGYT
TRBJ1-4,TRBV2,ASRGDRVGNEKLF
TRBJ1-1,TRBV30,AWKAGMNTEAF
TRBJ2-5,TRBV19,ASSSRQVIQETQY
TRBJ2-4,TRBV4-1,ASSQEGLATWGIQY
TRBJ1-2,TRBV28,ASNTGGLSYYGYT
TRBJ1-1,TRBV7-8,ASSLASGAMNTEAF
TRBJ2-3,TRBV5-6,ASSSRLFNGGRPDTQY
TRBJ2-3,TRBV30,AWEPGTSGSTDTQY
TRBJ2-7,TRBV6-1,ARLAGGIYEQY
TRBJ2-2,TRBV6-1,ASSESTGVDTGELF
TRBJ2-1,TRBV18,ASSPSPRRSSYNEQF
TRBJ2-1,TRBV11-2,ASSSLGGRTSNEQF
TRBJ1-5,TRBV5-1,ASSLDGPSSLYQPQH
TRBJ2-2,TRBV23-1,ASSQSQGRGTGELF
TRBJ1-1,TRBV14,ASSLYGEAF
TRBJ1-1,TRBV7-9,ASSLLTREAF
TRBJ2-3,TRBV7-8,ASSLEGGGSDTQY
TRBJ1-3,TRBV7-9,AYTGKGGGNTIY
TRBJ1-1,TRBV7-9,ASTLGGLNTEAF
TRBJ1-5,TRBV7-2,ASSLESERPQH
TRBJ2-5,TRBV11-2,ASSPGQETQY
TRBJ2-1,TRBV11-3,ASSLGQSSYNEQF
TRBJ2-7,TRBV15,ATSRQRLAGGSEQY
TRBJ2-5,TRBV7-8,ASIPMGGQGRAATQY
TRBJ1-1,TRBV5-1,ASREDRTEAF
TRBJ1-4,TRBV4-1,ASSQWTGGAEKLF
TRBJ2-2,TRBV9,ASSPPGTGNTGELF
TRBJ1-2,TRBV29-1,SADTNYGYT
TRBJ2-1,TRBV11-3,ASSSGASIYNEQF
TRBJ1-5,TRBV6-6,AGGQGAIEPQH
TRBJ2-1,TRBV4-2,ASSQDFETGSSYNEQF
TRBJ2-7,TRBV15,ATSSDRVSYEQY
TRBJ2-6,TRBV18,ASSPGGANVLT
TRBJ1-1,TRBV30,AWSLEGGTF
TRBJ2-3,TRBV6-7,ASSYSFVCHYTDTQY
TRBJ2-3,TRBV6-5,ASSYSLGSRTDTQY
TRBJ1-1,TRBV11-1,ASSPSRANTEAF
TRBJ2-3,TRBV4-1,ASSLTPASGFTDTQY
TRBJ2-1,TRBV5-4,ASSSLGPYNEQF
TRBJ2-7,TRBV12-5,ASGSKGQHPEQY
TRBJ1-1,TRBV5-6,ASSLEAGAGTEAF